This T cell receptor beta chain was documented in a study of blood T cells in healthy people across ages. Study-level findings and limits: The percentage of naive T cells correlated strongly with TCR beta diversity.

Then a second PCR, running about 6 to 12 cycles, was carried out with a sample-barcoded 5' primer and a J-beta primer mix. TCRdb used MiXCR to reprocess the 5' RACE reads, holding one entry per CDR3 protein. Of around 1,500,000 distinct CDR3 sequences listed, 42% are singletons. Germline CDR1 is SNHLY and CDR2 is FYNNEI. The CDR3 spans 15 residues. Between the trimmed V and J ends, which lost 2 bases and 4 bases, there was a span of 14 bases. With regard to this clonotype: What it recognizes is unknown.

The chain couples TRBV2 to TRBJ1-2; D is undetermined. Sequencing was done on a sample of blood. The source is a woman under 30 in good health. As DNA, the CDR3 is TGTGCCAGCAGTGAATCCTTTTCCGGCCCCTATGGCTACACCTTC. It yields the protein CASSESFSGPYGYTF.